Below, one T cell receptor beta chain is given with its context. Sequenced by immunoSEQ multiplex PCR; TCRdb stores in-frame clones only, minus some. The sample holds roughly 2.6 million clones, about 92% seen once. These data are taken from a study of shared clonotypes between healthy human individuals. In germline, CDR1 is SQVTM, CDR2 ANQGSEA. The ends were cut back, 6 bases at V and 7 bases at J, with 18 bases in the middle. This CDR3 has 14 amino acids. From CD4+ cells came CD45RA+ naive and CD45RA-negative memory subsets. The source of this sequence is a man younger than 30 in good health. The sequenced material came from naive CD4+ T cells sorted from blood. As for subset: CD45RA+ positively selected. This chain connects TRBV29-1 to TRBJ1-4; the D gene is possibly TRBD1 (5 bases). In DNA, the CDR3 is TGCAGCGTGGCATTTGGGGCCGAGGCTGAAAAACTGTTTTTT. Translated, it gives CSVAFGAEAEKLFF.